The next 11 T cell receptor beta chains were all read from a single sample in a study of blood T cell repertoires in COVID-19. Assay: immunoSEQ multiplex PCR; the TCRdb copy retains only in-frame clones and omits some. The sample shows approximately 250,000 clones, approximately 89% of them seen only once. The sample taken for sequencing was peripheral blood. The receptor set was obtained from a man in his forties with active or convalescent COVID-19.

The V and J genes are TRBV19 and TRBJ2-5, with 9 bases aligning to TRBD1. V lost 3 bases and J lost 4; bases outside the gene matches: 6. The germline V gene has CDR1 LNHDA and CDR2 SQIVND (reference sequence). The CDR3 contains 15 residues. As DNA, the CDR3 is TGTGCCAGTAGTATTTCGGGACAGGGATTAGAGACCCAGTACTTC. Translating gives CASSISGQGLETQYF.

In DNA form, the CDR3 reads TGTGCCAGCAGCTTGGCCCCCGGGACAGGGCCTCCTGATGAGCCCCAGCATTTT. It codes for CASSLAPGTGPPDEPQHF. V and J are TRBV5-6 and TRBJ1-5, with 9 nucleotides matching TRBD1. V dropped 0 bases and J dropped 8; count of bases not matched to a gene: 15. Germline-derived CDR1 and CDR2 are SGHDT and YYEEEE. There are 18 residues in the CDR3.

This clone was seen a single time. J is TRBJ2-1 and V is TRBV5-1, with a tentative D call TRBD1 (6 bases). CDR3 length: 15 residues. The V gene lost 4 bases and the J gene lost 5 bases, with 16 bases spanning the gap. Germline V gives CDR1 SGHRS, CDR2 YFSETQ. Here the CDR3 reads CASSLAKQGNNEQFF. In nucleotides, the CDR3 is TGCGCCAGCAGCCTGGCAAAACAGGGAAACAATGAGCAGTTCTTC. Based on the CDR3 plus reference TRBV5-1 and TRBJ2-1, the full variable domain is KAGVTQTPRYLIKTRGQQVTLSCSPISGHRSVSWYQQTPGQGLQFLFEYFSETQRNKGNFPGRFSGRQFSNSRSEMNVSTLELGDSALYLCASSLAKQGNNEQFFGPGTRLTVL.

The chain is built from TRBV6-5 and TRBJ2-3; weak D call: TRBD2 (6 bases). The CDR3 is 15 amino acids. The germline V gene encodes CDR1 MNHEY and CDR2 SVGAGI. V was pared by 6 bases and J by 1 base, with 14 bases between. CDR3 nucleotides: TGTGCCAGCAGGGTCGGGGGACTCGGCACAGATACGCAGTATTTT. Protein sequence: CASRVGGLGTDTQYF.

This clone was found a few times. The DNA of the CDR3 is TGTGCCAGCAGCGTGGTTCGGGGGTGGGTTGAAAAACTGTTTTTT. This codes for CASSVVRGWVEKLFF. The rearrangement uses TRBV9 and TRBJ1-4; TRBD1 is a possible D gene (5 bases). Per germline, CDR1 SGDLS and CDR2 YYNGEE. The CDR3 is 15 amino acids. Trimming cost V 2 bases and J 7 bases, with 15 bases left between them.

This chain connects TRBV27 to TRBJ2-5, with unresolved D. The CDR3 extends over 13 amino acids. Germline loops: CDR1 MNHEY, CDR2 SMNVEV (reference sequence). Between the trimmed V and J ends, which lost 2 bases and 4 bases, there was a span of 8 bases. As DNA, the CDR3 is TGTGCCAGCAGTTTAAGGAGCGCAGAGACCCAGTACTTC. It encodes CASSLRSAETQYF.

The V gene is TRBV11-2, the J gene TRBJ2-1; maybe TRBD2 (5 bases). V was cut by 1 base and J by 2 bases, with 9 bases left in between. CDR3 size: 15 residues. CDR1 SGHAT and CDR2 FQNNGV come from the germline V gene. CDR3 in amino acids: CASSLVWETYNEQFF. CDR3 bases: TGTGCCAGCAGCTTAGTATGGGAGACCTACAATGAGCAGTTCTTC.

V usage is TRBV19 and J usage is TRBJ2-1; D is undetermined. Germline V gene sequence: CDR1 LNHDA, CDR2 SQIVND (reference sequence). This CDR3 region has 11 residues. V gave up 5 bases and J gave up 15 bases, with 14 bases separating them. The CDR3 DNA follows: TGTGCCAGTAGTTCGAGCTATCGTCTGTTCTTC. Its protein product is CASSSSYRLFF.

This chain joins TRBV19 and TRBJ2-5; 7 nucleotides match TRBD2. This CDR3 comprises 13 residues. Germline V gene data show CDR1 as LNHDA and CDR2 as SQIVND (reference sequence). Trimming cost V 3 bases and J 9 bases; bases outside gene matches: 7. The chain's CDR3 is CASSMGDREAQYF. The CDR3 bases are TGTGCCAGTAGTATGGGGGATCGGGAGGCCCAGTACTTC.

Concerning this clone itself: Other DNA sequences of this sample code for an identical CDR3. V is TRBV5-1 and J is TRBJ1-1; no definite D call. The V gene lost 0 bases and the J gene lost 0 bases, with 6 bases spanning the gap. The CDR3 sequence is 14 residues long. CDR1 is SGHRS, CDR2 YFSETQ, per germline. The chain's CDR3 is CASSLGALNTEAFF. The CDR3 DNA reads as TGCGCCAGCAGCTTGGGGGCCCTGAACACTGAAGCTTTCTTT.

This chain links TRBV25-1 with TRBJ2-2; TRBD2 is a possible D gene (7 bases). Germline values: CDR1 MGHDK, CDR2 SYGVNS. The V and J ends lost 6 bases and 4 bases respectively, with 15 bases between them. CDR3 length equals 15 residues. The CDR3 spells CASRGAGALTGELFF. CDR3 nucleotides: TGTGCCAGCAGAGGGGCGGGGGCCCTCACCGGGGAGCTGTTTTTT.